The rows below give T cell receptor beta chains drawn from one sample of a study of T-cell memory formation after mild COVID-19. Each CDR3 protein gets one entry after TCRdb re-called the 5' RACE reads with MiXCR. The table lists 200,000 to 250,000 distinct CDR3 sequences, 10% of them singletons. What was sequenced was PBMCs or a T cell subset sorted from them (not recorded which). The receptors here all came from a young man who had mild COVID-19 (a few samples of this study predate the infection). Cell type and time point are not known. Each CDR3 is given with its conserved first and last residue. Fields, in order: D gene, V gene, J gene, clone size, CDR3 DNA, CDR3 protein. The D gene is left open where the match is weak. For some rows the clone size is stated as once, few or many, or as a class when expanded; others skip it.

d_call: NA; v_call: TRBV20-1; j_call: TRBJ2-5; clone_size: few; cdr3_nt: TGCAGCGCTGGGGGGGCCCAAGAGACCCAGTACTTC; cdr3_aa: CSAGGAQETQYF
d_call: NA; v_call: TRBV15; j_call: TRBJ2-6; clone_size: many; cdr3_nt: TGTGCCACCAGCAGAGCACGGACCTCTGGGGCCAACGTCCTGACTTTC; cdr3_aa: CATSRARTSGANVLTF
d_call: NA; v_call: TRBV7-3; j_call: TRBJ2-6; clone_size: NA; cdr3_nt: TGTGCCAGCGGGGGGCGGAGATCTGGGGCCAACGTCCTGACTTTC; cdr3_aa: CASGGRRSGANVLTF
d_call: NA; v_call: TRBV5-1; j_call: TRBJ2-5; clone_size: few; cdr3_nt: TGCGCCAGCAGCTTGGCCAACGGGGGCGGTGAGACCCAGTACTTC; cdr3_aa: CASSLANGGGETQYF
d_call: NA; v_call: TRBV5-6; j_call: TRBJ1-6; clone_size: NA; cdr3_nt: TGTGCCAGCAGCTTGCTGGGACCCACACCCCTCGTCCACTTT; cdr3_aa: CASSLLGPTPLVHF
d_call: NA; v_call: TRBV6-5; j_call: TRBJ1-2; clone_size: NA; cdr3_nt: TGTGCCAGCAGTTCCAGGGACACCGATAACTATGGCTACACCTTC; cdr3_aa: CASSSRDTDNYGYTF
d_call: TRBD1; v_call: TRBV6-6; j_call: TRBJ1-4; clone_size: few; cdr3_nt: TGTGCCAGCAGTCACCGGGACAGGGTCGTAAAACTGTTTTTT; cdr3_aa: CASSHRDRVVKLFF
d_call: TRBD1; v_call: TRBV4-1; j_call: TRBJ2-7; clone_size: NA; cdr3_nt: TGCGCCAGCAGCCAAGATTCTCAAGGACAGGGATACTACGAGCAGTACTTC; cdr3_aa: CASSQDSQGQGYYEQYF
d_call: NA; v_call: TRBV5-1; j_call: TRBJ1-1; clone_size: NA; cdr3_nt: TGCGCCAGCAACCCGCGCGGCGAGGGTGTGAACACTGAAGCTTTCTTT; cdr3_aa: CASNPRGEGVNTEAFF
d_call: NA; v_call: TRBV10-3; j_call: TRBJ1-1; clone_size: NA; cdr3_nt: TGTGCCATCAGACAGGGCACTGAAGCTTTCTTT; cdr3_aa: CAIRQGTEAFF
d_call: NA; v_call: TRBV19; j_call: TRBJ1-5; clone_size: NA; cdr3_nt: TGTGCCAGTACCGAAGCGCGGGTCAATCAGCCCCAGCATTTT; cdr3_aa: CASTEARVNQPQHF
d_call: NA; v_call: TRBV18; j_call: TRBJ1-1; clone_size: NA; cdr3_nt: TGTGCCAGCTCACCACCCGGGTACACTGAAGCTTTCTTT; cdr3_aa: CASSPPGYTEAFF
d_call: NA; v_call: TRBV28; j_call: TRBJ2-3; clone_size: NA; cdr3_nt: TGTGCCAGCAGTACGCGACCGCGTGGTACGCAGTATTTT; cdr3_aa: CASSTRPRGTQYF
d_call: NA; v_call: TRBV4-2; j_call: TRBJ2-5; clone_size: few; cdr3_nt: TGTGCCAGCAGCCAAGATATTCGGGAGACCCAGTACTTC; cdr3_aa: CASSQDIRETQYF
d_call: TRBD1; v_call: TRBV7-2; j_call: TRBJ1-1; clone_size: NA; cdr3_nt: TGTGCCAGCAGCCTAGGGGACAGGGTGTCTGAAGCTTTCTTT; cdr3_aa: CASSLGDRVSEAFF
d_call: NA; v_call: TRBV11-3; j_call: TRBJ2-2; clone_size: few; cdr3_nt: TGTGCCAGCAGCCTAGATGGTGAAGTTGGGGCCGGGGAGCTGTTTTTT; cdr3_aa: CASSLDGEVGAGELFF
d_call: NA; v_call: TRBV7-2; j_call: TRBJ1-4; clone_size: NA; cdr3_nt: TGTGCCAGCAGCTCCGGACGTTTAGGGCTCGAAAAACTGTTTTTT; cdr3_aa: CASSSGRLGLEKLFF
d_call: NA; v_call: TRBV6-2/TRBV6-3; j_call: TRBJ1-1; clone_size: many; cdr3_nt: TGTGCCAGCAGTTACACAGGGATGAACACTGAAGCTTTCTTT; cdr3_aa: CASSYTGMNTEAFF
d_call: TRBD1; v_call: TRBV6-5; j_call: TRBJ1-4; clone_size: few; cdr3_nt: TGTGCCAGCAGCCACCGGACAGGGTTTAATGAAAAACTGTTTTTT; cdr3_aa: CASSHRTGFNEKLFF
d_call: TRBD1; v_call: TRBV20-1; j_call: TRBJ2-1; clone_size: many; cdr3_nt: TGCAGTGCTCTTCCAGGGGGAACCCTCTACAATGAGCAGTTCTTC; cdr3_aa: CSALPGGTLYNEQFF
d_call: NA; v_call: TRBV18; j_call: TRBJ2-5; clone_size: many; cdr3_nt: TGTGCCAGCTCAGTAAGCGGGCAAGAGACCCAGTACTTC; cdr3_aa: CASSVSGQETQYF
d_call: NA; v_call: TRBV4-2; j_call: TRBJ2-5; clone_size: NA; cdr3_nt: TGTGCCAGCAGCCAAGATATCACGGAGACCCAGTACTTC; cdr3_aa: CASSQDITETQYF
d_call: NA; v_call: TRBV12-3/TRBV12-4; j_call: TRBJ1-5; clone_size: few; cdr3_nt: TGTGCCAGCAGTAGGGTTGGAAATCAGCCCCAGCATTTT; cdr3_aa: CASSRVGNQPQHF
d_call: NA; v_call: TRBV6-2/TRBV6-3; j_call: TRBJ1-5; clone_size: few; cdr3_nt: TGTGCCAGCAGTTTCTCCTGGGATCAGCCCCAGCATTTT; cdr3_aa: CASSFSWDQPQHF
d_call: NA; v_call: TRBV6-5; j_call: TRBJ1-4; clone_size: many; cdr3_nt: TGTGCCAGCAGCTACATCTCAACTAATGAAAAACTGTTTTTT; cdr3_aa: CASSYISTNEKLFF
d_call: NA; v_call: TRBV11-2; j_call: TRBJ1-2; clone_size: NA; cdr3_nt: TGTGCCAGCGGACCCAGGGAGAGTGAGGGCTACACCTTC; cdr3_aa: CASGPRESEGYTF
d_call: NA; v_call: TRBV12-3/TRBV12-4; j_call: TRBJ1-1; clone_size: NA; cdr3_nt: TGTGCCAGCAGCCGACGGGAGGAAGCTTTCTTT; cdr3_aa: CASSRREEAFF
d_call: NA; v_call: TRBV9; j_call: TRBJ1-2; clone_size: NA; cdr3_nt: TGTGCCAGCAGCGTAGACGGGCGACGCTACTATGGCTACACCTTC; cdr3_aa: CASSVDGRRYYGYTF
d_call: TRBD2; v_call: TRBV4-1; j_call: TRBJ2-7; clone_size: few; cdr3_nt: TGCGCCAGCAGCCAATTCTCTATTGGACTAGCGGTATTGGGGGAGCAGTACTTC; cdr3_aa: CASSQFSIGLAVLGEQYF
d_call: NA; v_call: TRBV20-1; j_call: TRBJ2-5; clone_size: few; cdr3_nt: TGCAGTGCTCGGTTTGGCCAAGAGACCCAGTACTTC; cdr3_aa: CSARFGQETQYF
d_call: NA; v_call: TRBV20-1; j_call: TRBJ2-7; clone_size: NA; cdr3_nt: TGCAGTGCTATCGAGGGGTACGAGCAGTACTTC; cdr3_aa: CSAIEGYEQYF
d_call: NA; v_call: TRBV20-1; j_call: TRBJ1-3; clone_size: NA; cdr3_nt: TGCAGTGCCGAGAGTTCAGGATCTGGAAACACCATATATTTT; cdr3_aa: CSAESSGSGNTIYF
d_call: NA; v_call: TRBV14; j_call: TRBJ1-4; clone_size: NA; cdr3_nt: TGTGCCAGCAGCCAAGAGGCGGGAGGGAAACTGTTTTTT; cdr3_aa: CASSQEAGGKLFF
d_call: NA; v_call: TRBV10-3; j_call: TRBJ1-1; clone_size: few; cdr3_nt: TGTGCCATCAGTGTTACTTCGGACACTGAAGCTTTCTTT; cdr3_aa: CAISVTSDTEAFF
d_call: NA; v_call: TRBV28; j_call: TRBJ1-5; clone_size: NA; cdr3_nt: TGTGCCAGCAGCCCGGGGGGGAGCAGGCCCCAGCATTTT; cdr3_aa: CASSPGGSRPQHF